Given below is one T cell receptor beta chain in context. This sample was taken from a study of T cell responses to AZD1222 COVID-19 vaccine. Profiled with immunoSEQ multiplex PCR; TCRdb holds only in-frame clones, not every one. This sample has approximately 90,000 clones, with around nine tenths found just once. The specimen comprised peripheral blood, sampled on day 0 of AZD1222 vaccination. The clonotype was recovered from an adult in good health.

The CDR3 DNA is TGTGCCAGCAGAGAGAACGGCCAAGAGACCCAGTACTTC. Encoded protein: CASRENGQETQYF. This chain uses TRBV12-3 or TRBV12-4 with TRBJ2-5; no firm D call. This CDR3 is 13 amino acids long. Trimming took 6 bases from V and 1 from J, leaving 9 bases between them.